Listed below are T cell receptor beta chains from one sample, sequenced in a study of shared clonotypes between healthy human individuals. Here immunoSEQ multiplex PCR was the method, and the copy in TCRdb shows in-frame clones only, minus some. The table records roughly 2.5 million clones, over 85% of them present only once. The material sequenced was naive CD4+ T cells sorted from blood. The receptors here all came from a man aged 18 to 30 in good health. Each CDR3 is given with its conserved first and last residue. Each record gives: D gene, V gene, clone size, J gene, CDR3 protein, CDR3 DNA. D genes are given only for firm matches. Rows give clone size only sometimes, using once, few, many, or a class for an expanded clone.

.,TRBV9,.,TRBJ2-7,CASSPGPDSSYEQYF,TGTGCCAGCAGCCCAGGCCCGGATTCCTCCTACGAGCAGTACTTC
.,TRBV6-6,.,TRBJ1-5,CASRGQGGQPQHF,TGTGCCAGCCGAGGGCAGGGTGGACAGCCCCAGCATTTT
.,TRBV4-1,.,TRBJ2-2,CASSQDEFGGGTHTGELFF,TGCGCCAGCAGCCAAGATGAATTTGGCGGAGGAACGCACACCGGGGAGCTGTTTTTT
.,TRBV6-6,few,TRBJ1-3,CASRAGDYSGNTIYF,TGTGCCAGCCGGGCAGGGGACTACTCTGGAAACACCATATATTTT
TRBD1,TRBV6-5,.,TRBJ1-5,CASSHQDRDNQPQHF,TGTGCCAGCAGTCATCAGGACAGGGACAATCAGCCCCAGCATTTT
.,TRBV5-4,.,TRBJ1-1,CASSMGGTIKNTEAFF,TGTGCCAGCAGCATGGGGGGCACTATAAAGAACACTGAAGCTTTCTTT
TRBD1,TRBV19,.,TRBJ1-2,CASRPGQGIYGYTF,TGTGCCAGTAGGCCGGGACAGGGTATCTATGGCTACACCTTC
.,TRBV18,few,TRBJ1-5,CASSPGINQPQHF,TGTGCCAGCTCACCGGGGATCAATCAGCCCCAGCATTTT
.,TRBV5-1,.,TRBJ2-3,CASSFGGGNTDTQYF,TGCGCCAGCAGCTTCGGGGGCGGAAACACAGATACGCAGTATTTT
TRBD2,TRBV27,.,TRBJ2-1,CASRPFSGGKYNEQFF,TGTGCCAGCAGACCTTTTAGCGGGGGGAAGTACAATGAGCAGTTCTTC
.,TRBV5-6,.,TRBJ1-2,CASSLGRAGGYTF,TGTGCCAGCAGCTTGGGCAGGGCGGGCGGCTACACCTTC
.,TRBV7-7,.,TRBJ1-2,CASCKRLYGYTF,TGTGCTAGCTGTAAAAGGCTCTATGGCTACACCTTC
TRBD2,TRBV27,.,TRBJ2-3,CASSSGTRGADTQYF,TGTGCCAGCAGTTCCGGGACTCGGGGGGCAGATACGCAGTATTTT
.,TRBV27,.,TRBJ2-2,CASSDRLSNTGELFF,TGTGCCAGCAGCGACAGGTTGTCGAACACCGGGGAGCTGTTTTTT
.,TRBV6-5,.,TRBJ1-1,CASSYREKTEAFF,TGTGCCAGCAGTTACAGAGAGAAGACTGAAGCTTTCTTT
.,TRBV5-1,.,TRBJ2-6,CASSLTQGSGANVLTF,TGCGCCAGCAGCTTAACCCAGGGCTCCGGGGCCAACGTCCTGACTTTC
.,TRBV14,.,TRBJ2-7,CASSPTDDSSYEQYF,TGTGCCAGCAGCCCGACAGACGACAGCTCCTACGAGCAGTACTTC
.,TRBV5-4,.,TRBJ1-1,CASSPTPMNTEAFF,TGTGCCAGCAGCCCTACTCCCATGAACACTGAAGCTTTCTTT
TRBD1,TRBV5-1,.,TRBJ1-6,CASSLAPGQGNSPLHF,TGCGCCAGCAGCTTGGCACCGGGACAGGGGAATTCACCCCTCCACTTT
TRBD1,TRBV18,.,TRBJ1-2,CASSPGQGQGYTF,TGTGCCAGCTCACCCGGACAGGGTCAAGGCTACACCTTC
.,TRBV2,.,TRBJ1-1,CASSVEENTEAFF,TGTGCCAGCAGTGTGGAAGAGAACACTGAAGCTTTCTTT
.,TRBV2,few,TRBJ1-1,CASGKYTQNTEAFF,TGTGCCAGCGGGAAATACACACAGAACACTGAAGCTTTCTTT
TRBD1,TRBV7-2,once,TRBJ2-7,CASTKDRYSTYEQYF,TGTGCCAGCACCAAGGACAGGTACTCAACCTACGAGCAGTACTTC
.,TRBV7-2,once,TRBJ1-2,CASTPDGQVVHGYTF,TGTGCCAGCACCCCCGATGGGCAGGTAGTCCATGGCTACACCTTC
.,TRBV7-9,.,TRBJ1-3,CASSPGPGSGNTIYF,TGTGCCAGCAGTCCAGGACCGGGCTCTGGAAACACCATATATTTT
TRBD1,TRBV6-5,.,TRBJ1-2,CASRAGTGGIYGYTF,TGTGCCAGCAGAGCCGGGACAGGGGGCATCTATGGCTACACCTTC
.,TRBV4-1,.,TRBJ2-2,CASSQTGTRNTGELFF,TGCGCCAGCAGCCAAACCGGGACGCGAAACACCGGGGAGCTGTTTTTT
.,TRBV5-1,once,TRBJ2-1,CASSFGEIGQFF,TGCGCCAGCAGCTTTGGGGAAATTGGGCAGTTCTTC
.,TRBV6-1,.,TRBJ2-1,CASSDRNEQFF,TGTGCCAGCTCTGACCGCAATGAGCAGTTCTTC
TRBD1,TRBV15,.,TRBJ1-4,CATSRGTGLGEKLFF,TGTGCCACCAGCAGAGGGACAGGGTTAGGTGAAAAACTGTTTTTT
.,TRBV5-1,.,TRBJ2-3,CASSESGKDTQYF,TGCGCCAGCAGCGAGTCGGGGAAAGATACGCAGTATTTT
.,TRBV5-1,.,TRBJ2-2,CASSLQGGGTGELFF,TGCGCCAGCAGCTTACAGGGTGGGGGCACCGGGGAGCTGTTTTTT
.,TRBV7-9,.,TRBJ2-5,CASSLTSGTPGIETQYF,TGTGCCAGCAGCTTAACATCCGGGACACCGGGCATTGAGACCCAGTACTTC